Listed below are T cell receptor beta chains from one sample, sequenced in a study of tumor-infiltrating lymphocytes in primary liver carcinoma. MiXCR was run by TCRdb on the multiplex PCR reads, yielding one entry per CDR3 protein. The sample gives around 80,000 distinct CDR3 sequences, 69% of which show up once; roughly 28% is in the top ten. Sequencing input: tumor-adjacent normal liver tissue. These receptors all stem from a man aged 40-50 years with primary liver carcinoma and hepatitis B virus infection. CDR3s include the opening cysteine and the closing phenylalanine or tryptophan. Fields, in order: J gene, D gene, CDR3 length, V gene, clone size, CDR3 protein, CDR3 DNA. A D gene is named only where the DNA matches it firmly. The listing skips clone size in some rows; elsewhere it reads once, few, many or a size class.

TRBJ2-7	TRBD1	14	TRBV6-6	many	CASSDGTGSYEQYF	TGTGCCAGCAGTGACGGGACAGGTTCCTACGAGCAGTACTTC
TRBJ1-1	TRBD1	19	TRBV5-1	NA	CASSFGTGISKAWNTEAFF	TGCGCCAGCAGCTTCGGGACAGGCATCTCAAAGGCATGGAACACTGAAGCTTTCTTT
TRBJ2-1	NA	16	TRBV4-3	NA	CASNQKRSPILHEQFF	TGCGCCAGCAACCAAAAAAGAAGTCCAATTCTCCATGAGCAGTTCTTC
TRBJ2-3	NA	11	TRBV29-1	NA	CSGTTEDTQYF	TGCAGCGGTACGACCGAAGATACGCAATATTTT
TRBJ2-5	NA	14	TRBV5-5	NA	CASSSVGTLEIQYF	TGTGCCAGCAGCTCCGTGGGGACTCTGGAGATCCAGTACTTC
TRBJ2-2	TRBD2	17	TRBV4-1	NA	CTSSQDRAGANTGELFF	TGCACCAGCAGCCAAGATAGAGCGGGAGCGAACACCGGGGAGCTGTTTTTT
TRBJ2-1	NA	10	TRBV29-1	NA	CGVLDSEQFF	TGCGGCGTTCTTGACAGCGAGCAGTTTTTC
TRBJ2-1	NA	13	TRBV7-8	NA	CASNPGGPLEQFF	TGTGCCAGCAACCCCGGGGGGCCTCTAGAGCAGTTCTTC
TRBJ1-1	NA	13	TRBV10-1	NA	CASSESILSEAFF	TGCGCCAGCAGTGAGTCTATACTGTCTGAAGCCTTCTTT
TRBJ2-7	TRBD1	14	TRBV4-2	once	CDSSSSTGLNEQYF	TGTGACAGCAGCTCCTCGACAGGGCTCAACGAGCAGTACTTC
TRBJ2-2	TRBD2	15	TRBV29-1	few	CNVGTSAANTGELFF	TGCAACGTTGGGACTAGCGCGGCGAACACCGGGGAGCTATTTTTT
TRBJ2-5	TRBD2	15	TRBV6-1	few	CASMHGLAEEETQYF	TGTGCCAGCATGCATGGACTAGCGGAAGAAGAGACCCAGTACTTC
TRBJ2-3	TRBD2	15	TRBV6-5	NA	CASSLAGEGTDTQYF	TGTGCCAGCAGTCTAGCGGGAGAGGGCACAGATACACAGTATTTT
TRBJ2-3	TRBD2	16	TRBV11-2	once	CSSSLMGLAVTDTQYF	TGTTCCAGCAGCTTAATGGGACTAGCGGTAACGGATACGCAGTATTTT
TRBJ2-5	NA	14	TRBV18	NA	CVSSAQGDGETQYF	TGTGTCAGCTCAGCTCAGGGCGATGGAGAGACCCAGTACTTC
TRBJ2-1	NA	17	TRBV4-2	NA	CASSQLSVRAVDNEQFF	TGTGCCAGCAGCCAACTGAGCGTGAGGGCCGTCGACAATGAGCAGTTCTTC
TRBJ2-2	NA	12	TRBV7-9	many	CASRSGAGELFF	TGTGCCAGCAGGAGTGGGGCCGGGGAGCTGTTTTTT
TRBJ2-1	TRBD2	16	TRBV4-3	many	CASSPQAGNTYNEQFF	TGCGCCAGCAGCCCCCAAGCGGGGAACACCTACAATGAGCAGTTCTTC
TRBJ1-1	NA	14	TRBV6-5	NA	CASTKQVSNTEAFF	TGTGCCAGCACCAAACAGGTTTCAAACACTGAAGCTTTCTTT
TRBJ2-7	NA	16	TRBV29-1	once	CSVEDRVRGISYEQYF	TGCAGCGTTGAAGATCGAGTACGGGGGATCTCCTACGAGCAGTACTTC
TRBJ2-7	TRBD2	15	TRBV6-2/TRBV6-3	NA	CAISYSPSGDYEQCF	TGTGCCATCAGTTACTCCCCTAGCGGGGACTACGAGCAGTGCTTC
TRBJ1-5	TRBD1	16	TRBV4-2	NA	CAISQAWTGANQPQHF	TGTGCCATCAGCCAAGCGTGGACAGGGGCTAATCAGCCCCAGCATTTT
TRBJ2-7	NA	15	TRBV11-2	NA	CDSSLGIGGPYEQYF	TGTGACAGCAGCCTTGGTATAGGAGGGCCCTACGAGCAGTACTTC
TRBJ2-3	NA	17	TRBV12-3/TRBV12-4	NA	CAGVVWGKARRGDTQYF	TGTGCCGGCGTGGTTTGGGGGAAAGCCCGAAGGGGAGATACGCAGTATTTT
TRBJ2-4	NA	18	TRBV11-2	NA	CASSPTGASTIVKNIQYF	TGTGCCAGCAGCCCAACTGGGGCTTCCACGATCGTCAAAAACATTCAGTACTTC
TRBJ2-5	TRBD2	18	TRBV11-2	once	CTGSLDPWPSGRGETQYF	TGTACTGGCAGCTTAGATCCGTGGCCTAGCGGGAGAGGAGAGACCCAGTACTTC
TRBJ1-2	NA	16	TRBV5-6	once	CASSLAADPTNYGYTF	TGTGCAAGCAGCTTGGCTGCCGATCCAACTAACTATGGCTACACCTTC
TRBJ2-3	TRBD1	14	TRBV6-5	once	CASRGTERTDTQYF	TGCGCCAGCAGAGGGACAGAACGCACAGATACGCAGTATTTT